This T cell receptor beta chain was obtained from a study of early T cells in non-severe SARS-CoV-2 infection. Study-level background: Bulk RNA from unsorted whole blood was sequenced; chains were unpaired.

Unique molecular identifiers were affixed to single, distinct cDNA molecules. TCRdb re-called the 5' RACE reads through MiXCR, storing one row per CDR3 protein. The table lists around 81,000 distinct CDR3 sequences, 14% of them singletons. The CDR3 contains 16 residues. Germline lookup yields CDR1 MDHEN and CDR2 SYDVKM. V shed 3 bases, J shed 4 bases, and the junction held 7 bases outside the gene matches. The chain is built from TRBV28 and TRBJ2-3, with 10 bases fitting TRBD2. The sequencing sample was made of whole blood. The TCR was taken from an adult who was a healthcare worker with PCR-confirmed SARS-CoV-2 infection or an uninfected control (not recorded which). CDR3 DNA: TGTGCCAGCAGTTTTCAGCGGGGGGGCCCGGCAGATACGCAGTATTTT. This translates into CASSFQRGGPADTQYF.